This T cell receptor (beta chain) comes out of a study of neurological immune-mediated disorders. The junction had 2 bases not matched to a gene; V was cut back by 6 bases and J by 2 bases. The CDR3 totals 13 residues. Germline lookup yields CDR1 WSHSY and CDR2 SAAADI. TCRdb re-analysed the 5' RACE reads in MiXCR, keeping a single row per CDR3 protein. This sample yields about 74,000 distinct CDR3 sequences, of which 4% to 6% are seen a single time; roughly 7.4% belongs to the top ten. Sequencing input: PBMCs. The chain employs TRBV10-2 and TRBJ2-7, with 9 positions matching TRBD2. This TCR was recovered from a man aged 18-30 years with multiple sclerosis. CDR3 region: CASSLAGTYEQYF. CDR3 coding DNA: TGCGCCAGCAGCCTAGCGGGAACCTACGAGCAGTACTTC.